This T cell receptor (beta chain) appears in the sequencing data of a study of Tregs in tolerant kidney transplant recipients. Study-wide findings and caveats: Changing PCR primers prevented nucleotide comparison between some patients' samples. Expanding Tregs on activated donor B cells appeared to best identify donor-specific TCRbeta clones. The small number of patients limits these findings pending further validation.

The nonmyeloablative bone marrow transplants came from related graft donors, with transient mixed chimerism. Thawed PBMCs were FACS-sorted into unstimulated CD4+CD25+CD127- regulatory T cells, CD4+CD25- non-regulatory cells, CD4 and CD8 cells. TCRdb keeps only in-frame clones here, not all; method: immunoSEQ multiplex PCR. The sample comprises some 50,000 clones, more than 70% of which are singletons, and around 15% rests with the top ten. With regard to this clone: The antigen is not known.

This CDR3 has 16 amino acids. The V and J ends lost 8 bases and 0 bases respectively, with 18 bases between them. Looked up from germline, CDR1 is MGHRA and CDR2 is YSYEKL. This specimen was CD8+ T cells from blood (PBMCs), taken 12 months after the transplant. This clonotype was sampled from a human patient who received a combined kidney and bone marrow transplant. Some T cells may be transferred from the graft donor. The chain employs TRBV4-1 and TRBJ2-3, with a possible D match to TRBD2 (7 bases). CDR3 protein: CASQLMGGPSTDTQYF. CDR3 DNA: TGCGCCAGCCAGCTCATGGGGGGGCCAAGCACAGATACGCAGTATTTT.